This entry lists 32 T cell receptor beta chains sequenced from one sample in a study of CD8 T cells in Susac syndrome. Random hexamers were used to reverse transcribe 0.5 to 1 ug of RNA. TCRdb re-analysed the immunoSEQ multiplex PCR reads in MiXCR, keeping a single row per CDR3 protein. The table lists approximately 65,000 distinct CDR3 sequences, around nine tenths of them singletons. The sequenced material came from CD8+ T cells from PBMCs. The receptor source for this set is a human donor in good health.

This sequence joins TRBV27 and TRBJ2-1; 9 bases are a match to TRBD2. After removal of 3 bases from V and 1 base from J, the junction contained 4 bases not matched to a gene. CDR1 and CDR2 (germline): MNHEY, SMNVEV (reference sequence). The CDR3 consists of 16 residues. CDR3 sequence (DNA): TGTGCCAGCAGTTTGCTAGCGGGGTCTTCCTACAATGAGCAGTTCTTC. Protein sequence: CASSLLAGSSYNEQFF.

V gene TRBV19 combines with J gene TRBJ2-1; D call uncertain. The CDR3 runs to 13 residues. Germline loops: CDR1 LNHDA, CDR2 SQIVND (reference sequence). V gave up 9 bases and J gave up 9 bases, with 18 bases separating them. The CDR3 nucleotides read TGTGCCAGCGGGCCTAACCCTCCTTCTGAGCAGTTCTTC. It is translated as CASGPNPPSEQFF.

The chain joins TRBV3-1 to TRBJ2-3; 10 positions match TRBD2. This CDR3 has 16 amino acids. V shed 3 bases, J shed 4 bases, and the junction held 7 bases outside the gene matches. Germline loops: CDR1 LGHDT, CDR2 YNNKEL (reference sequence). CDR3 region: CASSQQPGLASDTQYF. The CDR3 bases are TGTGCCAGCAGCCAGCAACCGGGACTAGCGTCAGATACGCAGTATTTT.

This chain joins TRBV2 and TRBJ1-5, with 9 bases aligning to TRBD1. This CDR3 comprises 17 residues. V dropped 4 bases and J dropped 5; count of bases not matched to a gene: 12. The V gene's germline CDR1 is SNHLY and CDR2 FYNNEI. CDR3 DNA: TGTGCCAGCAGTGTAGGGACAGGGTTAGAAGTGGATCAGCCCCAGCATTTT. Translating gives CASSVGTGLEVDQPQHF.

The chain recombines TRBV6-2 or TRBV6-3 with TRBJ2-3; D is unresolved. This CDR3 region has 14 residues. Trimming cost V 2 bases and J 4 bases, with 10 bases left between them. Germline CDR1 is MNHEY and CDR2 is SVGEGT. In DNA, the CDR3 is TGTGCCAGCAGTTACGCGACCGAGGCAGATACGCAGTATTTT. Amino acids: CASSYATEADTQYF.

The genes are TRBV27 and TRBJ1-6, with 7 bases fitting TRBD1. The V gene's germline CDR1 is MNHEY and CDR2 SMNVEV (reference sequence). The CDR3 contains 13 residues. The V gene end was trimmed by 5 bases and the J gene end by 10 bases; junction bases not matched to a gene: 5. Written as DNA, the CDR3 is TGTGCCAGCAGTGTCAGCAGGGGGTCACCCCTCCACTTT. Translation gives CASSVSRGSPLHF.

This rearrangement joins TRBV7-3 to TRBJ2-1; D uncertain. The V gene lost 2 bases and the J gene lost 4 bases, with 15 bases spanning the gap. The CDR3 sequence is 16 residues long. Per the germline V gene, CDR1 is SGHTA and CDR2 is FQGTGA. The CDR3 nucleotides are TGTGCCAGCAGCTTACTTCCAGGCGTGACGTACAATGAGCAGTTCTTC. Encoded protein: CASSLLPGVTYNEQFF.

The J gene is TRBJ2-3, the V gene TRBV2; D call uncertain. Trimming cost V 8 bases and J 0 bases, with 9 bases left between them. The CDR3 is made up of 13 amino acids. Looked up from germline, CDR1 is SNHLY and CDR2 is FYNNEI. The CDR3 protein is CASPGPSTDTQYF. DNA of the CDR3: TGTGCCAGCCCTGGGCCCAGCACAGATACGCAGTATTTT.

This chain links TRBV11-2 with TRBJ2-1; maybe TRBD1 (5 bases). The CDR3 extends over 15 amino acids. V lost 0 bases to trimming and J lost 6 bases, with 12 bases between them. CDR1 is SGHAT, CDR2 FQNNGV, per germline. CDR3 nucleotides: TGTGCCAGCAGCTTAGAGGGGCTGTTGGGCAATGAGCAGTTCTTC. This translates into CASSLEGLLGNEQFF. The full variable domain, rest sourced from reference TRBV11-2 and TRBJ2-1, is EAGVAQSPRYKIIEKRQSVAFWCNPISGHATLYWYQQILGQGPKLLIQFQNNGVVDDSQLPKDRFSAERLKGVDSTLKIQPAKLEDSAVYLCASSLEGLLGNEQFFGPGTRLTVL.

Here the CDR3 reads CAIKERGEGETQYF. As DNA, the CDR3 is TGTGCCATCAAGGAAAGGGGAGAAGGAGAGACCCAGTACTTC. The chain is built from TRBV10-3 and TRBJ2-5; D is tentatively TRBD1 or TRBD2 (5 bases each). The CDR3 consists of 14 residues. V gave up 7 bases and J gave up 4 bases, with 16 bases separating them. Germline V gives CDR1 ENHRY, CDR2 SYGVKD.

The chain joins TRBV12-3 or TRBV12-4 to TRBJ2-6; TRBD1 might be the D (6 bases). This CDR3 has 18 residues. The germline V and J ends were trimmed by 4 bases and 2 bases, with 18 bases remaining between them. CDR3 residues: CASSSQQTGLAGANVLTF. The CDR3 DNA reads TGTGCCAGCAGTTCACAACAGACAGGTCTAGCTGGGGCCAACGTCCTGACTTTC.

The CDR3 DNA sequence: TGCGCCAGCAGCTTCGGGACAGGGGGCTACGAGCAGTACTTC. This gives the protein CASSFGTGGYEQYF. The J gene is TRBJ2-7, the V gene TRBV5-1, with TRBD1 matching 11 bases. V shed 2 bases, J shed 3 bases, and the junction held 1 base outside the gene matches. This CDR3 is 14 amino acids long. Germline V gives CDR1 SGHRS, CDR2 YFSETQ.

DNA of the CDR3: TGTGCCAGCAGCTTACAGGCTCGGGAGACCCAGTACTTC. It is translated as CASSLQARETQYF. The chain uses TRBV7-9 and TRBJ2-5; D ambiguous. Germline V gene sequence: CDR1 SEHNR, CDR2 FQNEAQ (reference sequence). The CDR3 spans 13 residues. V shed 2 bases and J shed 5 bases, with 9 bases lying between them.

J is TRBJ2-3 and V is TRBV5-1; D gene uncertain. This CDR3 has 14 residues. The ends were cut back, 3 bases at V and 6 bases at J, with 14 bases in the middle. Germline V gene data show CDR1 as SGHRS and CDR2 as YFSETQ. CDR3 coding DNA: TGCGCCAGCAGCTCGGGCCCCGTCGGGGATACGCAGTATTTT. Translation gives CASSSGPVGDTQYF.

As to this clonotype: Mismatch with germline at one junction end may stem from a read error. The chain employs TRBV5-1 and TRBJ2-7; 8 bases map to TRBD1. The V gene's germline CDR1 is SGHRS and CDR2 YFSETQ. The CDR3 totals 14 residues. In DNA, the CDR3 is TGTGCCAGCAGTTCAGGGACAGGCGCCTACGAGCAGTACTTC. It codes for CASSSGTGAYEQYF.

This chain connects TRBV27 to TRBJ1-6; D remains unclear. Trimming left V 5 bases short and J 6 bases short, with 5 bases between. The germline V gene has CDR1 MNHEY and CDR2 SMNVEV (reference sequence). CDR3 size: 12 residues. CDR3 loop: CASSAINSPLHF. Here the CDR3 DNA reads TGTGCCAGCAGTGCGATTAATTCACCCCTCCACTTT.

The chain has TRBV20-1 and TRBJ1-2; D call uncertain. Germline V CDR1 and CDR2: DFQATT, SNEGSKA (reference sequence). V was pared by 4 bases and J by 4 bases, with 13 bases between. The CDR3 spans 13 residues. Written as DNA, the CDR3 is TGCAGTGCTATCTTGTCAGAAGTCTATGGCTACACCTTC. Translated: CSAILSEVYGYTF.

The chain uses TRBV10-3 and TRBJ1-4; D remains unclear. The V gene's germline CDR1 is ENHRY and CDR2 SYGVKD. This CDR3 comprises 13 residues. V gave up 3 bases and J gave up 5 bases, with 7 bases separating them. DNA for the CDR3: TGTGCCATCAGTGAATATCGGAATGAAAAACTGTTTTTT. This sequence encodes CAISEYRNEKLFF.

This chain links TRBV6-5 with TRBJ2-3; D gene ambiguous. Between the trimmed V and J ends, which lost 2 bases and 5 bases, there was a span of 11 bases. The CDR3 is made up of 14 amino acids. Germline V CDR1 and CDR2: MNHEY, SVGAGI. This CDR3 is CASSYAIRKDTQYF. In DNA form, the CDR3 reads TGTGCCAGCAGTTACGCCATTAGGAAAGATACGCAGTATTTT.

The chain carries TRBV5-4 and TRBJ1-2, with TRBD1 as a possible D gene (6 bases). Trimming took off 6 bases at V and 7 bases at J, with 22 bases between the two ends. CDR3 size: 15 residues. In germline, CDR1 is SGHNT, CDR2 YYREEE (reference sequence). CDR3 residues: CASTRGTPGETGYTF. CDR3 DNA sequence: TGTGCCAGCACCCGGGGGACACCAGGGGAGACTGGCTACACCTTC.

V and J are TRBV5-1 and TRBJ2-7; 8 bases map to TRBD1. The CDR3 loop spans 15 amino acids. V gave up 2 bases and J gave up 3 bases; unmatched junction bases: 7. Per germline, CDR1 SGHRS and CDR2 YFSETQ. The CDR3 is CASSLVYRGDYEQYF. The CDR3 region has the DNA TGCGCCAGCAGCTTAGTATACAGGGGGGACTACGAGCAGTACTTC.

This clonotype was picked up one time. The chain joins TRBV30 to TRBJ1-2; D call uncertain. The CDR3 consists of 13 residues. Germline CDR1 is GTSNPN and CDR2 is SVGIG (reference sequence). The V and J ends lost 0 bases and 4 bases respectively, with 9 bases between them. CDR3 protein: CAWSVSSLYGYTF. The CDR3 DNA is TGTGCCTGGAGTGTAAGCAGCCTCTATGGCTACACCTTC. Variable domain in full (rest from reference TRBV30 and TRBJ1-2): SQTIHQWPATLVQPVGSPLSLECTVEGTSNPNLYWYRQAAGRGLQLLFYSVGIGQISSEVPQNLSASRPQDRQFILSSKKLLLSDSGFYLCAWSVSSLYGYTFGSGTRLTVV.

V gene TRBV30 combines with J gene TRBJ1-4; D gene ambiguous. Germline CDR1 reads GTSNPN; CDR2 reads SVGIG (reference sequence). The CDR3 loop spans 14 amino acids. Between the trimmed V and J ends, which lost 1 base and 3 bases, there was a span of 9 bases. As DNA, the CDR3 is TGTGCCTGGAGTGATTGGCAATCTAATGAAAAACTGTTTTTT. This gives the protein CAWSDWQSNEKLFF.

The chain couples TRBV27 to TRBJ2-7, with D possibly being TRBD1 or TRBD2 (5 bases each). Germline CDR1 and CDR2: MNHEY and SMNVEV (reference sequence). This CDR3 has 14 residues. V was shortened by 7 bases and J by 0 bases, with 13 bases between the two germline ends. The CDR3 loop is CASTTGTDSYEQYF. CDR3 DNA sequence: TGTGCCAGCACCACCGGGACGGACTCCTACGAGCAGTACTTC.

The CDR3 reads CASSEWSISPSTDTQYF. The CDR3 DNA reads as TGTGCCAGCAGTGAATGGTCGATTTCCCCTAGCACAGATACGCAGTATTTT. The V call is TRBV25-1, the J call TRBJ2-3; no clear D gene. V lost 1 base and J lost 0, with 14 bases in between. Germline assignment: CDR1 MGHDK and CDR2 SYGVNS. The CDR3 totals 17 residues. The full variable domain, in which reference TRBV25-1 and TRBJ2-3 provide the parts outside the CDR3, is EADIYQTPRYLVIGTGKKITLECSQTMGHDKMYWYQQDPGMELHLIHYSYGVNSTEKGDLSSESTVSRIRTEHFPLTLESARPSHTSQYLCASSEWSISPSTDTQYFGPGTRLTVL.

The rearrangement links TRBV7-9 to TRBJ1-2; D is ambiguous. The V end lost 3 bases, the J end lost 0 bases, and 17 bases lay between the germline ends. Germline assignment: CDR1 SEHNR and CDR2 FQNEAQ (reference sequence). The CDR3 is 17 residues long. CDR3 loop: CASSFPDDDTPNYGYTF. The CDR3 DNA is TGTGCCAGCAGCTTCCCGGACGATGATACTCCTAACTATGGCTACACCTTC.

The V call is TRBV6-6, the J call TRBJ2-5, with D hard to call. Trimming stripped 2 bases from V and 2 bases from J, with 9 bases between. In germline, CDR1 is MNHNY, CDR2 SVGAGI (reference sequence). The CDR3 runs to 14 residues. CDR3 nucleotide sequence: TGTGCCAGCAGTTACACGCTAGGTCAAGAGACCCAGTACTTC. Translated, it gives CASSYTLGQETQYF.

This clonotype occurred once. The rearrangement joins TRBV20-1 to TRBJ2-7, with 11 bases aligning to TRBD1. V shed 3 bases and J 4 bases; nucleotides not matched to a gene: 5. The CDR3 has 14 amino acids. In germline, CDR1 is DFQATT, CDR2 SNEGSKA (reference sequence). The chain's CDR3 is CSARDRGREYEQYF. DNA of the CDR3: TGCAGTGCTAGGGACAGGGGGCGTGAATACGAGCAGTACTTC.

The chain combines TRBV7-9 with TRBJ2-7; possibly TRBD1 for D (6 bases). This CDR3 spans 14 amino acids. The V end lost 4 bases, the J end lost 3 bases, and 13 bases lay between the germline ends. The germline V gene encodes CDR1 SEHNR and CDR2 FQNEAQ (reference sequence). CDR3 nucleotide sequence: TGTGCCAGCAGCTCGTACAGGGATGGCTACGAGCAGTACTTC. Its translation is CASSSYRDGYEQYF.

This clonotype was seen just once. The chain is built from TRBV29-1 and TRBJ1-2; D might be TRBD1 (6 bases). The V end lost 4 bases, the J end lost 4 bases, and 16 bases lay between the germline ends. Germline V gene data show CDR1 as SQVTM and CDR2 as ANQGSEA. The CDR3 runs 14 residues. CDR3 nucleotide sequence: TGCAGCGTTGTGTCACAGGGCAATTTCTATGGCTACACCTTC. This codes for CSVVSQGNFYGYTF.

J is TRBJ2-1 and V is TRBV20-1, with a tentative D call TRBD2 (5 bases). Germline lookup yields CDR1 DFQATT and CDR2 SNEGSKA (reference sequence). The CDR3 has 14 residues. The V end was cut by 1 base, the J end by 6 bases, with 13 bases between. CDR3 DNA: TGCAGTGCTAGAGGGACTGAAAACCGCAATGAGCAGTTCTTC. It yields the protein CSARGTENRNEQFF.

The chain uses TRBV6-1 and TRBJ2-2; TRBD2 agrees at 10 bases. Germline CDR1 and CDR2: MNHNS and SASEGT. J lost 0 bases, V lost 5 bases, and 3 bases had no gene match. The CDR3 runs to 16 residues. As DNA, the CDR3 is TGTGCCAGCAGTCTTGGACTAGCGGCGAACACCGGGGAGCTGTTTTTT. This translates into CASSLGLAANTGELFF.